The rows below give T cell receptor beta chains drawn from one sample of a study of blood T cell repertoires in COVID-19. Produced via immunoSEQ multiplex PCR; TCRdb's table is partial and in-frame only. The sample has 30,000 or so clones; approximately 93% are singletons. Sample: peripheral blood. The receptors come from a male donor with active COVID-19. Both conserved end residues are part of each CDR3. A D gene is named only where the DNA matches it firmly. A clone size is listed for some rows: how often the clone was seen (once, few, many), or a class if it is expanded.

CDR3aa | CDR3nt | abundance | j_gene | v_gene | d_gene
CASSLGQLDGYTF | TGTGCCAGCAGCTTAGGACAGCTGGATGGCTACACCTTC | - | TRBJ1-2 | TRBV11-2 | -
CASSRDRGMENYGYTF | TGTGCCAGCAGCCGGGACAGGGGGATGGAGAACTATGGCTACACCTTC | - | TRBJ1-2 | TRBV3-1/TRBV3-2 | TRBD1
CASSLGGTSGNTGELFF | TGTGCCAGCAGCTTAGGAGGGACTAGCGGGAACACCGGGGAGCTGTTTTTT | - | TRBJ2-2 | TRBV7-8 | TRBD2
CASSLGPTQMETQYF | TGTGCCAGCAGCTTAGGCCCCACCCAGATGGAGACCCAGTACTTC | - | TRBJ2-5 | TRBV7-2 | -
CASSFAGGPYEQYF | TGTGCCAGCAGCTTCGCGGGGGGGCCGTACGAGCAGTACTTC | - | TRBJ2-7 | TRBV5-4 | TRBD2
CASSGDTYTGELFF | TGTGCCAGTAGCGGGGACACCTACACCGGGGAGCTGTTTTTT | - | TRBJ2-2 | TRBV19 | -
CASSLAAQGSETQYF | TGTGCCAGCAGCTTGGCTGCGCAGGGATCGGAGACCCAGTACTTC | - | TRBJ2-5 | TRBV7-6 | -
CASSPGQGFGYTF | TGTGCCAGCAGCCCGGGACAGGGATTCGGCTACACCTTC | once | TRBJ1-2 | TRBV7-2 | TRBD1
CASSLNRGWNTEAFF | TGTGCCAGCAGCTTGAATAGGGGGTGGAACACTGAGGCTTTCTTT | - | TRBJ1-1 | TRBV5-4 | -
CASSHDRGVYGYTF | TGTGCCAGCAGTCACGACAGGGGGGTTTATGGCTACACCTTC | - | TRBJ1-2 | TRBV27 | TRBD1
CASSRTGITEAFF | TGTGCCAGCAGCCGCACAGGGATTACTGAAGCTTTCTTT | once | TRBJ1-1 | TRBV7-2 | -
CASSLDLRGGPKLITEAFF | TGTGCCAGCAGCTTAGATTTGAGAGGGGGCCCTAAATTGATAACTGAAGCTTTCTTT | - | TRBJ1-1 | TRBV7-6 | TRBD1
CASKRSVVTSTDTQYF | TGTGCCAGTAAGAGGAGTGTAGTCACTAGCACAGATACGCAGTATTTT | - | TRBJ2-3 | TRBV19 | -
CASSYSGSGGVYNEQFF | TGTGCCAGCAGTTACTCGGGTAGCGGGGGGGTCTACAATGAGCAGTTCTTC | - | TRBJ2-1 | TRBV6-2/TRBV6-3 | TRBD2
CASGYSRRDGYTF | TGTGCCAGCGGGTACAGTCGTCGCGATGGCTACACCTTC | once | TRBJ1-2 | TRBV7-3 | -
CASSLDRVEQYF | TGCGCCAGCAGCTTGGACCGGGTCGAGCAGTACTTC | once | TRBJ2-7 | TRBV5-1 | -
CASKRRASPEQYF | TGTGCCAGTAAACGCAGGGCAAGTCCCGAGCAGTACTTC | - | TRBJ2-7 | TRBV12-3/TRBV12-4 | -
CASSQQGNTEAFF | TGTGCCAGCAGCCAACAGGGAAACACTGAAGCTTTCTTT | - | TRBJ1-1 | TRBV7-9 | -
CASSPRGRGDTQYF | TGTGCCAGCAGTCCCAGAGGGCGCGGAGATACGCAGTATTTT | once | TRBJ2-3 | TRBV27 | -
CASSLGPASGGQETQYF | TGCGCCAGCAGCTTGGGGCCGGCTAGCGGGGGCCAAGAGACCCAGTACTTC | - | TRBJ2-5 | TRBV5-1 | TRBD2
CASTAGGYSNSPLHF | TGTGCCAGTACCGCAGGGGGCTATTCTAATTCACCCCTCCACTTT | - | TRBJ1-6 | TRBV19 | TRBD1
CASSLGGTSSYEQYF | TGCGCCAGCAGCTTGGGTGGGACTAGCTCCTACGAGCAGTACTTC | - | TRBJ2-7 | TRBV5-1 | TRBD2
CASRFTGVSGANVLTF | TGTGCCAGCAGATTTACGGGTGTTTCTGGGGCCAACGTCCTGACTTTC | - | TRBJ2-6 | TRBV27 | -
CASSFDIGRGYNEQFF | TGTGCCAGCAGCTTTGACATAGGGAGAGGATACAATGAGCAGTTCTTC | - | TRBJ2-1 | TRBV12-1 | -
CASSLVTGPDTQYF | TGTGCCAGCAGCTTAGTGACAGGGCCAGATACGCAGTATTTT | - | TRBJ2-3 | TRBV7-9 | TRBD1
CASSFLGLAGGINEQFF | TGTGCCAGCAGCTTTCTTGGACTAGCGGGGGGGATTAATGAGCAGTTCTTC | - | TRBJ2-1 | TRBV5-4 | TRBD2
CASSVVGTGLGEQYF | TGTGCCAGCAGCGTAGTAGGGACAGGGTTGGGCGAGCAGTACTTC | - | TRBJ2-7 | TRBV9 | TRBD1
CASSLGGNRYNSPLHF | TGTGCCAGCAGTTTAGGGGGGAATCGCTATAATTCACCCCTCCACTTT | - | TRBJ1-6 | TRBV27 | -
CSASFQGNDTQYF | TGCAGTGCTAGTTTTCAGGGAAATGATACGCAGTATTTT | - | TRBJ2-3 | TRBV20-1 | -
CASSYQALNTEAFF | TGTGCCAGCAGTTACCAGGCCCTGAACACTGAAGCTTTCTTT | - | TRBJ1-1 | TRBV6-5 | -
CASSYRGLVNIQYF | TGTGCCAGCAGCTACAGGGGGTTGGTGAACATTCAGTACTTC | once | TRBJ2-4 | TRBV5-6 | TRBD1
CASSGGFISGANVLTF | TGCGCCAGCAGCGGAGGGTTTATTTCTGGGGCCAACGTCCTGACTTTC | - | TRBJ2-6 | TRBV5-1 | -
CASSAGSNSGNTIYF | TGCGCCAGCAGTGCAGGGTCAAACTCTGGAAACACCATATATTTT | - | TRBJ1-3 | TRBV5-1 | -